A selection of T cell receptor beta chains follows, all from one sample in a study of radiation and T cells in renal cell carcinoma. Libraries were prepared by immunoSEQ multiplex PCR; TCRdb keeps only in-frame clonotypes and omits some of them. The sample has under 200,000 clones; about 87% are singletons. The sample here was blood, taken from a patient whose treatment included radiotherapy and nephrectomy. The receptors here all came from a woman in her forties or fifties with renal cell carcinoma. CDR3s include the opening cysteine and the closing phenylalanine or tryptophan. The D gene is left open where the match is weak. Part of the rows lack a size; the others show once, few, many or a class for expanded clones.

TRBV7-9	TRBD2	TRBJ2-7	-	CASTPGLAGGEQYF	TGTGCCAGCACCCCGGGACTAGCGGGGGGGGAGCAGTACTTC
TRBV6-5	-	TRBJ2-7	-	CASSYTGLSSYEQYF	TGTGCCAGCAGTTACACGGGCCTTAGCTCCTACGAGCAGTACTTC
TRBV9	-	TRBJ2-7	-	CASSVGGEFYEQYF	TGTGCCAGCAGCGTAGGAGGGGAATTCTACGAGCAGTACTTC
TRBV19	TRBD2	TRBJ2-1	-	CASSPPGLAGVEQFF	TGTGCCAGTAGTCCACCGGGACTAGCGGGGGTTGAGCAGTTCTTC
TRBV4-1	TRBD1	TRBJ1-1	-	CASSHPKDRAGEGLEAFF	TGCGCCAGCAGCCACCCAAAGGACAGGGCTGGGGAAGGGCTTGAAGCTTTCTTT
TRBV7-3	TRBD1	TRBJ2-6	-	CASSPPTGQDSGANVLTF	TGTGCCAGCAGCCCGCCCACGGGACAGGACTCTGGGGCCAACGTCCTGACTTTC
TRBV5-5	-	TRBJ2-2	-	CASSLGVGPPPGELFF	TGTGCCAGCAGCCTGGGGGTCGGCCCTCCGCCCGGGGAGCTGTTTTTT
TRBV4-1	TRBD2	TRBJ2-1	-	CASSQGLAVGFVDGEQFF	TGCGCCAGCAGCCAAGGACTAGCTGTTGGTTTTGTGGATGGTGAGCAGTTCTTC
TRBV2	-	TRBJ2-1	-	CASSDTSLDEQFF	TGTGCCAGCAGTGACACTAGCCTAGATGAGCAGTTCTTC
TRBV19	-	TRBJ1-2	once	CASSIRQAEGYTF	TGTGCCAGTAGTATCCGCCAGGCGGAGGGCTACACCTTC
TRBV30	-	TRBJ1-2	-	CAWSVTGYHGYTF	TGTGCCTGGAGTGTCACAGGGTACCATGGCTACACCTTC
TRBV7-8	TRBD1	TRBJ1-5	-	CASSFGTGGNQPQHF	TGTGCCAGCAGCTTCGGGACAGGGGGCAATCAGCCCCAGCATTTT
TRBV29-1	TRBD2	TRBJ2-5	-	CSVGRTRGETQYF	TGCAGCGTTGGACGGACTAGGGGAGAGACCCAGTACTTC
TRBV4-1	-	TRBJ1-2	-	CASSQERGSDYGYTF	TGCGCCAGCAGCCAGGAACGGGGATCGGACTATGGCTACACCTTC
TRBV28	TRBD1	TRBJ2-2	once	CASSLDRVQGELFF	TGTGCCAGCAGCTTGGACAGGGTACAAGGGGAGCTGTTTTTT